The T cell receptor beta chain under discussion was sequenced for a study of T cell responses to AZD1222 COVID-19 vaccine. General study points: Dominant at 160-218 and 743-854, vaccine-associated CD4 TCRs also spanned spike. White British ancestry dominated among donors, who included more females, and clonal diversity was possibly underestimated.

This clone was observed once. What it binds is unknown. TCRdb's copy holds only in-frame clones and misses some; the assay was immunoSEQ multiplex PCR. The top ten clones hold more than 9% of a sample with 150,000 to 200,000 clones, around 94% of them seen once. CDR3 length equals 14 residues. In germline, CDR1 is SQVTM, CDR2 ANQGSEA. V was shortened by 7 bases and J by 3 bases, with 16 bases between the two germline ends. The chain uses TRBV29-1 and TRBJ2-1, with a possible D match to TRBD1 (6 bases). The source material was peripheral blood, sampled on day 0 of AZD1222 vaccination. The TCR comes from an adult in good health. As DNA, the CDR3 is TGCAGCGCCTCACCAAGGACAGTCTACAATGAGCAGTTCTTC. The encoded protein is CSASPRTVYNEQFF.